This TCR beta chain comes out of a study of T cell responses to AZD1222 COVID-19 vaccine. Sequenced by immunoSEQ multiplex PCR; TCRdb stores in-frame clones only, minus some. The table includes roughly 120,000 clones, around 85% detected once. The sequence came from an adult in good health. Sequencing used peripheral blood, obtained on day 0 of AZD1222 vaccination.

The CDR3 is CASSEKGGGAYTQYF. CDR3 DNA: TGTGCCAGCAGTGAAAAGGGCGGGGGGGCTTATACGCAGTATTTT. The chain combines TRBV2 with TRBJ2-3, with 9 bases identical to TRBD2. This CDR3 region has 15 residues. V gave up 2 bases and J gave up 7 bases; unmatched junction bases: 7. Germline CDR1 and CDR2: SNHLY and FYNNEI.